Given below is one TCR beta chain in context. What it binds is unknown. These data belong to a study of cytomegalovirus exposure and HLA in healthy donors. Study-wide results and limits: Generally TCR sequences proved uncommon, though certain public TCRs appeared in numerous donors. Cytomegalovirus status was reportedly diagnosed by the classifier with high sensitivity and specificity. The study recorded 164 TCR beta chains that were cytomegalovirus-associated. According to a subsequent analysis, TCR clusters identified in the first cohort showed a tendency to co-occur across the approximately 120 validation repertoires.

This CDR3 has 15 amino acids. CDR1 and CDR2 from the germline V gene are MNHEY and SMNVEV (reference sequence). Trimming took 7 bases from V and 4 from J, leaving 18 bases between them. The assay was immunoSEQ multiplex PCR, and TCRdb's table has in-frame clones only and misses some. The sample lists roughly 110,000 clones, roughly nine tenths occurring once. This chain connects TRBV27 to TRBJ2-3, with TRBD2 as a possible D gene (6 bases). The receptor comes from a woman younger than 30 in good health and CMV-seropositive. Sequencing was performed on PBMCs. CDR3 DNA sequence: TGTGCCAGCAAATTCATACGGGGGACCTCAGATACGCAGTATTTT. This codes for CASKFIRGTSDTQYF.